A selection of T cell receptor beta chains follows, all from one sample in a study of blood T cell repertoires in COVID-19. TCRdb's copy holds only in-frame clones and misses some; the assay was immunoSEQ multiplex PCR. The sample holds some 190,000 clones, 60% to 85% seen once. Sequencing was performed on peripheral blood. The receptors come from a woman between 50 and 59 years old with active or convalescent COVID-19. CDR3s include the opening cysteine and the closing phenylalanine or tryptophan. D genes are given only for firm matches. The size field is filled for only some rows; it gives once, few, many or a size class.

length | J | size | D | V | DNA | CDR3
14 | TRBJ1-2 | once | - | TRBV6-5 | TGTGCCAGCAGTTACCATCGACTTACCCATGGCTACACCTTC | CASSYHRLTHGYTF
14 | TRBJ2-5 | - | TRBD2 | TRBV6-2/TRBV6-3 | TGTGCCAGCAGCCCCGGACTAGCGGGGGAGACCCAGTACTTC | CASSPGLAGETQYF
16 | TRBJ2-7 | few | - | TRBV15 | TGTGCCACCAGCAGAGATTGGGGGGGCAGTTCCTACGAGCAGTACTTC | CATSRDWGGSSYEQYF
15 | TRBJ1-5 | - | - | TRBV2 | TGTGCCAGCAATGGACAGACCCTAGGCAATCAGCCCCAGCATTTT | CASNGQTLGNQPQHF
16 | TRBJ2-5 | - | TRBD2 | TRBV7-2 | TGTGCCAGCAGAGGGATGACTAGCGGGGGGCAAGAGACCCAGTACTTC | CASRGMTSGGQETQYF
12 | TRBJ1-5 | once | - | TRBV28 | TGTGCCAGCAGTATCCCAGGGAGGACCCAGCATTTT | CASSIPGRTQHF
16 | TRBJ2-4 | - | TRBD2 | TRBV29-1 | TGCAGCGTTGAAAGGGGACTAGCGGGAGATGAGAACATTCAGTACTTC | CSVERGLAGDENIQYF
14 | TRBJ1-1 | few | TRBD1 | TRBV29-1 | TGCAGCGTTGCCACGGACAGGGGGAACACTGAAGCTTTCTTT | CSVATDRGNTEAFF
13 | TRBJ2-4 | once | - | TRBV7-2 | TGTGCCAGCAGCTTAGGGGTTTGGAGCATTCAGTACTTC | CASSLGVWSIQYF
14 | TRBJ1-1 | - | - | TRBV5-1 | TGCGCCAGCAGCTTGGACTTTCCGAACACTGAAGCTTTCTTT | CASSLDFPNTEAFF
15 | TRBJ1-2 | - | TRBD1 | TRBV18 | TGTGCCAGCTCTCTCGACGTGACAGGGGCGGATGGCTACACCTTC | CASSLDVTGADGYTF
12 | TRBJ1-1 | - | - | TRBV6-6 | TGTGCCAGCAGTAAGGGGTACACTGAAGCTTTCTTT | CASSKGYTEAFF
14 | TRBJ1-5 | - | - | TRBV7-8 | TGTGCCAGCAGCTTTGACAGTCGCAATCAGCCCCAGCATTTT | CASSFDSRNQPQHF
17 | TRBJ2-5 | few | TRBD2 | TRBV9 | TGTGCCAGCAGCGTAGAGGAAGCGGGGGGCGCAGAAGAGACCCAGTACTTC | CASSVEEAGGAEETQYF
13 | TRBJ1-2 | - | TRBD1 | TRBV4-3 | TGCGCCAGCAGCCAAGTACAGGGGGATGGCTACACCTTC | CASSQVQGDGYTF
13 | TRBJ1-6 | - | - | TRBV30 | TGTGCCTGGAGACAGGCGTATAATTCACCCCTCCACTTT | CAWRQAYNSPLHF
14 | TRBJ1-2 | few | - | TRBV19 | TGTGCCAGTAGACTGTCGGTCAGCGACTATGGCTACACCTTC | CASRLSVSDYGYTF
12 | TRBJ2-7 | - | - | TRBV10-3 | TGTGCCATCAGTGCTGGGGGGTACGAGCAGTACTTC | CAISAGGYEQYF
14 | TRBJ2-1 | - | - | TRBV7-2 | TGTGCCAGCAGCTCTCGAAAGCAGGGGAATGAGCAGTTCTTC | CASSSRKQGNEQFF
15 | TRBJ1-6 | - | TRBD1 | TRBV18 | TGTGCCAGCTCACTAGAGGGGGCTCCCAATTCACCCCTCCACTTT | CASSLEGAPNSPLHF
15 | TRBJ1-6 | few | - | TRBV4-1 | TGCGCCAGCAGCCAAGACGGACTGAATAATTCACCCCTCCACTTT | CASSQDGLNNSPLHF
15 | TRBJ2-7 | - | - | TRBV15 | TGTGCCACCAGCAGAGCAACGGGGATTTGGGACGAGCAGTACTTC | CATSRATGIWDEQYF
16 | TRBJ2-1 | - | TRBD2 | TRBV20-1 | TGCAGTGCTAGTCCCCCCCGACTAGCGCCTAACAATGAGCAGTTCTTC | CSASPPRLAPNNEQFF
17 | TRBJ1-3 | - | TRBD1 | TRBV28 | TGTGCCAGCAGTTTATTGACAGGGGGCAGATCTGGAAACACCATATATTTT | CASSLLTGGRSGNTIYF
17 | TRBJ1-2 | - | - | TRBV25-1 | TGTGCCAGCAGTGAAAAAACTGGAGGGGCCACGCCGTATGGCTACACCTTC | CASSEKTGGATPYGYTF
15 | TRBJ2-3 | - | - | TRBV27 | TGTGCCAGCAGTTGGTCGCAAACTAGCACAGATACGCAGTATTTT | CASSWSQTSTDTQYF
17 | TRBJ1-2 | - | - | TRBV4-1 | TGCGCCAGCAGCCATCCCCCGGGGACACCTGGTAACTATGGCTACACCTTC | CASSHPPGTPGNYGYTF
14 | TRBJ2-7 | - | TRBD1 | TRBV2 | TGTGCCAGCAGGGACAGGGGTAGGTCCTACGAGCAGTACTTC | CASRDRGRSYEQYF
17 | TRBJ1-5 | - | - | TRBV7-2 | TGTGCCAGCAGCTTATACGGGGGGACTGGTTTACGGCAGCCCCAGCATTTT | CASSLYGGTGLRQPQHF
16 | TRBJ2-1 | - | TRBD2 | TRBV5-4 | TGTGCCAGCAGCCCTTCCAAGCGGGGCTCCTACAATGAGCAGTTCTTC | CASSPSKRGSYNEQFF
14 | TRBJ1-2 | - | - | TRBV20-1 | TGCAGTGCTAGTCCCGGACTGAGGAACTATGGCTACACCTTC | CSASPGLRNYGYTF
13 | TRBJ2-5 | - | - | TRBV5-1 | TGCGCCAGCAGCTTGGGTAGCCAAGAGACCCAGTACTTC | CASSLGSQETQYF
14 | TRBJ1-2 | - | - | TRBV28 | TGTGCCAGCAGTTTTGTGGCGGGAAGCTATGGCTACACCTTC | CASSFVAGSYGYTF
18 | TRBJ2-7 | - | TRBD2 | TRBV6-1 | TGTGCCAGCAGTGAAGGCTCCGGCCTAGCGGGGTTAACCTACGAGCAGTACTTC | CASSEGSGLAGLTYEQYF
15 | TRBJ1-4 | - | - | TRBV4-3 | TGCGCCAGCAGCCCCTACCGGGGGGGAGATGAAAAACTGTTTTTT | CASSPYRGGDEKLFF
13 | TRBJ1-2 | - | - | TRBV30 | TGTGCCTGGAGTGTATCGCTAAACTATGGCTACACCTTC | CAWSVSLNYGYTF
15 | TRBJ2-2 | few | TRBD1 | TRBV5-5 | TGTGCCAGCAGCTCGGGACAGGGGTACACCGGGGAGCTGTTTTTT | CASSSGQGYTGELFF
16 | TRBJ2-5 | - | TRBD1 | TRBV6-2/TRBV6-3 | TGTGCCAGCAGTCGGGGACAGGTCGCCCACCAAGAGACCCAGTACTTC | CASSRGQVAHQETQYF
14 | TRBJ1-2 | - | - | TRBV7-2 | TGTGCCAGCAGCTTAGAATGGTCGGACTATGGCTACACCTTC | CASSLEWSDYGYTF
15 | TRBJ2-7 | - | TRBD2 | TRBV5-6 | TGTGCCAGCAGCTTGATACTAGCGGGAGTACCCGAGCAGTACTTC | CASSLILAGVPEQYF
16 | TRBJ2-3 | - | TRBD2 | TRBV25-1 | TGTGCCAGCAGTCGCGGACTAGCGCTAAGCACAGATACGCAGTATTTT | CASSRGLALSTDTQYF
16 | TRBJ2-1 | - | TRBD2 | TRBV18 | TGTGCCAGCTCACCCACCCGGCGGGGGGGCCTAGGTGAGCAGTTCTTC | CASSPTRRGGLGEQFF
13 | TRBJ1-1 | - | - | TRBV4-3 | TGCGCCAGCAGCCAAGAACTCCGGACTGAAGCTTTCTTT | CASSQELRTEAFF